The clone carrying this T cell receptor beta chain was counted ten times or more. This entry is derived from a study of T cells in Graves' hyperthyroidism and ophthalmopathy. Aged 18 to 65, the patients had hyperthyroidism that was newly diagnosed and had lasted under 2 months. Exclusion followed for patients with uncontrolled infection, other autoimmune disease, pregnancy or lactation. Clinical symptoms, serum thyroxine and TRAb, thyroid ultrasound and orbital computed tomography were used for the diagnoses. PBMCs were collected from a 10 ml volume of fresh peripheral blood. There were TCR beta CDR3 regions amplified from RNA transcripts. An initial round of RT-PCR targeting the TCR CDR3 relied on the HTBI primer set. Via MiXCR, TCRdb re-called the multiplex PCR reads, giving one row per CDR3 protein. The sample holds roughly 840,000 distinct CDR3 sequences, approximately 40% seen once. This CDR3 contains 14 residues. Germline V lookup: CDR1 SGHRS, CDR2 YFSETQ. The ends lost 4 bases at V and 5 bases at J; junction bases unmatched: 5.

The receptor was isolated from a man aged 18 to 35 with Graves' hyperthyroidism. This sequence joins TRBV5-1 and TRBJ1-2; 10 bases line up with TRBD1. Sequenced sample: blood. CDR3: CASSLTGGAYGYTF. The CDR3 nucleotides are TGCGCCAGCAGCCTGACAGGGGGCGCTTATGGCTACACCTTC.